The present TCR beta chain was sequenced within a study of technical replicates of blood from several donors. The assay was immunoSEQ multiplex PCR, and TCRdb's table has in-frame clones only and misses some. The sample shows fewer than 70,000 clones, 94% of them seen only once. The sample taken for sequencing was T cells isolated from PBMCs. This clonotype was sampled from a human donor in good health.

The CDR3 loop reads CASSLDTGMETQYF. The CDR3 bases are TGCGCCAGCAGCTTGGACACAGGGATGGAGACCCAGTACTTC. The chain employs TRBV5-1 and TRBJ2-5; tentative D call: TRBD1 (6 bases). The CDR3 is made up of 14 amino acids. The V gene lost 0 bases and the J gene lost 5 bases, with 11 bases spanning the gap. The germline gives CDR1 SGHRS, CDR2 YFSETQ.